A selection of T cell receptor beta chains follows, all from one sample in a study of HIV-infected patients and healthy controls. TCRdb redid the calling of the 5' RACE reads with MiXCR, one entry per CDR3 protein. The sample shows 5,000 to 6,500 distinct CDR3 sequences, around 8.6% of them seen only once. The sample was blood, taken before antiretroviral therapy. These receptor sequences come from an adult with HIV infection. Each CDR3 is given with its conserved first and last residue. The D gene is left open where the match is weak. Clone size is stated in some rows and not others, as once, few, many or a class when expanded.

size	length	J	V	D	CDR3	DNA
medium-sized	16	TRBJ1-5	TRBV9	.	CASSVGGGVSNQPQHF	TGTGCCAGCAGCGTAGGGGGAGGGGTAAGCAATCAGCCCCAGCATTTT
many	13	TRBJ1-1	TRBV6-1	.	CASSEVTGGEAFF	TGTGCCAGCAGTGAGGTGACAGGCGGCGAAGCTTTCTTT
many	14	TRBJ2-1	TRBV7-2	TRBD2	CASRRTRAYNEQFF	TGTGCCAGCAGGCGGACTAGGGCCTACAATGAGCAGTTCTTC
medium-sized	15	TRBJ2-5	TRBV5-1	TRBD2	CASSSGGLAQETQYF	TGCGCCAGCAGCTCGGGGGGACTGGCACAAGAGACCCAGTACTTC
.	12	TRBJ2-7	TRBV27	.	CASSYGPYEQYF	TGTGCCAGCAGTTACGGCCCCTACGAGCAGTACTTC
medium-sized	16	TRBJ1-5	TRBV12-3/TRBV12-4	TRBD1	CASSLGTGGSFQPQHF	TGTGCCAGCAGTCTAGGGACAGGGGGCTCTTTTCAGCCCCAGCATTTT
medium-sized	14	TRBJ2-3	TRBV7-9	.	CASTRGGGTDTQYF	TGTGCCAGCACCAGGGGGGGGGGCACAGATACGCAGTATTTT
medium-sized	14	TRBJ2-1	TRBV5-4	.	CASSLAGRSTEQFF	TGTGCCAGCAGCTTAGCGGGTCGAAGCACTGAGCAGTTCTTC
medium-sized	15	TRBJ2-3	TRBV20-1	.	CSARTDVGSADTQYF	TGCAGTGCTAGAACCGACGTTGGGTCGGCAGATACGCAGTATTTT
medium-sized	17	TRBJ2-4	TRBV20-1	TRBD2	CSASGTSEQGTKNIQYF	TGCAGTGCTTCCGGGACTAGCGAACAGGGAACCAAAAACATTCAGTACTTC
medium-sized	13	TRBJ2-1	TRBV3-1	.	CASSLSGAGEQFF	TGTGCCAGCAGCCTTTCGGGGGCCGGTGAGCAGTTCTTC
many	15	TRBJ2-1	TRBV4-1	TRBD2	CASSRPGTSRREQFF	TGCGCCAGCAGCCGCCCCGGGACTAGCAGACGTGAGCAGTTCTTC
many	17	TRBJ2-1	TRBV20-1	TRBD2	CSARGSLAGGPIDEQFF	TGCAGTGCTAGAGGCTCATTAGCGGGAGGCCCCATCGATGAGCAGTTCTTC
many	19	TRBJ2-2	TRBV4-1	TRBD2	CASSQEYLAGGANTGELFF	TGCGCCAGCAGCCAAGAGTATCTAGCGGGGGGGGCGAACACCGGGGAGCTGTTTTTT
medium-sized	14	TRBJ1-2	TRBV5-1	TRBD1	CASSQWDSNYGYTF	TGCGCCAGCAGCCAGTGGGACAGTAACTATGGCTACACCTTC
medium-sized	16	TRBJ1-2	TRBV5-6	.	CASSLYPVELDYGYTF	TGTGCCAGCAGCTTGTATCCTGTAGAGCTCGACTATGGCTACACCTTC
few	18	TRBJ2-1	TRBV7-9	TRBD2	CASSFLMGTSGSYNEQFF	TGTGCCAGCAGCTTCCTTATGGGGACTAGTGGCTCCTACAATGAGCAGTTCTTC
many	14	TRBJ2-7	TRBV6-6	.	CASSSELAAYEQYF	TGTGCCAGCAGTTCAGAACTAGCAGCCTACGAGCAGTACTTC
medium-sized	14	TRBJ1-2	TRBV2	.	CASSVSEGSYGYTF	TGTGCCAGCAGTGTATCAGAGGGATCCTATGGCTACACCTTC
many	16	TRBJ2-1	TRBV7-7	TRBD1	CASSPWREGAMDEQFF	TGTGCTAGCAGCCCTTGGAGAGAGGGGGCAATGGATGAGCAGTTCTTC